The TCR beta chain described here comes from a study of cytomegalovirus exposure and HLA in healthy donors. The V end lost 2 bases, the J end lost 4 bases, and 6 bases lay between the germline ends. This CDR3 spans 12 amino acids. Per the germline V gene, CDR1 is SGHVS and CDR2 is FNYEAQ. PCR involved 60 Vbeta and 13 Jbeta primers. This table comes from immunoSEQ multiplex PCR, and its TCRdb copy is limited to in-frame clones, with some not included. The data contain 150,000 to 170,000 clones, around 72% of them singletons. Note on this clone: Other DNA sequences from this sample encode an identical CDR3 as well.

The sequenced sample was PBMCs. The clonotype originates from a man aged 18 to 35 in good health and CMV-seronegative. The V gene is TRBV7-6, the J gene TRBJ2-7, with D maybe TRBD1 (6 bases). DNA of the CDR3: TGTGCCAGCAGCTTAACAGGGTACGAGCAGTACTTC. Translation: CASSLTGYEQYF.